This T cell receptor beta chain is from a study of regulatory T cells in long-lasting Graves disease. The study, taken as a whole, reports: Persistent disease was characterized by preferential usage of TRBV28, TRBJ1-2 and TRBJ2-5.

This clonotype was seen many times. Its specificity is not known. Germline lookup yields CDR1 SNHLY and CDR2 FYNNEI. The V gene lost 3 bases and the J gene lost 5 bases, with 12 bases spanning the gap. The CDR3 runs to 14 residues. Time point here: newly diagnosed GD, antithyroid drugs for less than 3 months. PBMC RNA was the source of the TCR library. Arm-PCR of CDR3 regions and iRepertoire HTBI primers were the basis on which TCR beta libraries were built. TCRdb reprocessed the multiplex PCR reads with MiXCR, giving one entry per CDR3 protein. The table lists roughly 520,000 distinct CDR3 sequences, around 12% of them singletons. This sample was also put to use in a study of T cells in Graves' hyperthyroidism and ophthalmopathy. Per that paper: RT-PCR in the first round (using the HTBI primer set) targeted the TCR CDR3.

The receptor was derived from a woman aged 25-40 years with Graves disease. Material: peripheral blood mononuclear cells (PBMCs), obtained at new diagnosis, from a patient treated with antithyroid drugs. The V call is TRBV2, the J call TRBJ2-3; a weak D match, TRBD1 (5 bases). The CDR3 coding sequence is TGTGCCAGCAGTGACGGTCAGGGCGGAGATACGCAGTATTTT. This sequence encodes CASSDGQGGDTQYF.